The rows below give T cell receptor beta chains drawn from one sample of a study of T-cell reconstitution after alpha-beta-depleted transplantation in children. One entry per CDR3 protein results from TCRdb running MiXCR on the PCR reads. The table has about a million distinct CDR3 sequences, 25% to 30% seen once. Sequences were derived from PBMCs, mostly from graft donor cells, sampled 360 days after TCRalphabeta/CD19-depleted stem cell transplant. These receptors all come from a boy under two years old who had a stem cell transplant for SCID, so the T cells may come from the graft donor. The CDR3 runs from the conserved cysteine through the conserved F or W. The order of the fields is D gene, J gene, clone size, V gene, CDR3 DNA, CDR3 protein. A D gene is named only where the DNA matches it firmly. Expanded clones get a size class; other rows say once, few or many, or leave the size out.

>NA|TRBJ2-1|few|TRBV30
TGTGCCTGGACTACCTCTCGGATGGAGCAGTTCTTC
CAWTTSRMEQFF
>NA|TRBJ2-7|few|TRBV12-3/TRBV12-4
TGTGCCAGCAGCGCCGGCCGGGGGAGCTCCTACGAGCAGTACTTC
CASSAGRGSSYEQYF
>TRBD1|TRBJ2-7|NA|TRBV9
TGTGCCAGCAGCCCCCGGACAGGGCCCTTCTACGAGCAGTACTTC
CASSPRTGPFYEQYF
>TRBD1|TRBJ2-7|NA|TRBV3-1
TGTGCCAGCAGCCGACTCGGGACAGGGGGCTACGAGCAGTACTTC
CASSRLGTGGYEQYF
>NA|TRBJ2-1|NA|TRBV4-1
TGCGCCAGCAGCCAAGGTCCTGAGACCCCCTTTGGCAATGAGCAGTTCTTC
CASSQGPETPFGNEQFF
>TRBD2|TRBJ2-1|few|TRBV30
TGTGCCTGGAGTGGGGCTAGCGGGGAGTATGAGCAGTTCTTC
CAWSGASGEYEQFF
>NA|TRBJ2-2|NA|TRBV7-6
TGTGCCAGCAGAAACAACGGGGAGCTGTTTTTT
CASRNNGELFF
>TRBD1|TRBJ1-3|NA|TRBV2
TGTGCCAGCCTCCGGGACAGACACTCTGGAAACACCATATATTTT
CASLRDRHSGNTIYF
>TRBD2|TRBJ2-5|few|TRBV20-1
TGCAGTGCTAGTGGCCTAGCGGGGGGGCCTTGGCAAGAGACCCAGTACTTC
CSASGLAGGPWQETQYF
>NA|TRBJ2-1|few|TRBV12-3/TRBV12-4
TGTGCCAGCAGTAGGGTAGGGTACAATGAGCAGTTCTTC
CASSRVGYNEQFF
>TRBD2|TRBJ2-5|few|TRBV7-3
TGTGCCAGCAGCCCCGGGACTAGCGGGGGGGACTGGGAGACCCAGTACTTC
CASSPGTSGGDWETQYF
>NA|TRBJ1-1|NA|TRBV11-2
TGTGCCAGCAACTCAAACGGGGGCAAAGCTTTCTTT
CASNSNGGKAFF
>NA|TRBJ2-3|NA|TRBV27
TGTGCCAGCAGTTCACGACAGAGGGTAGATACGCAGTATTTT
CASSSRQRVDTQYF
>TRBD2|TRBJ2-1|few|TRBV6-5
TGTGCCAGCAGTAACGGGGGGGCAGTTTACAATGAGCAGTTCTTC
CASSNGGAVYNEQFF
>TRBD1|TRBJ2-5|few|TRBV20-1
TGCAGTGCTGGGGACAGGGGATGGGGCCAAGAGACCCAGTACTTC
CSAGDRGWGQETQYF
>TRBD1|TRBJ1-2|NA|TRBV12-3/TRBV12-4
TGTGCCAGCAGTAGCGCGGGACAGGGGGTGTATAATGGCTACACCTTC
CASSSAGQGVYNGYTF
>NA|TRBJ2-3|NA|TRBV10-3
TGTGCCATCAGTGAGTCGGACGGGCGGGCTAGCACAGATACGCAGTATTTT
CAISESDGRASTDTQYF